These 9 T cell receptor beta chains were all obtained from the same sample, sequenced in a study of lymphopenia after photon versus proton radiotherapy. Libraries were prepared by immunoSEQ multiplex PCR; TCRdb keeps only in-frame clonotypes and omits some of them. Among 60,000 to 75,000 clones listed, approximately 84% were seen once. Material: peripheral blood, obtained from a patient treated with photon-based radiotherapy. Receptors were obtained from a man in his forties with gastric cancer.

This chain's CDR3 is CASSVDGTGELFF. CDR3 DNA sequence: TGTGCCAGCAGCGTAGATGGAACCGGGGAGCTGTTTTTT. This rearrangement joins TRBV9 to TRBJ2-2; D remains ambiguous. V was clipped by 0 bases and J by 5 bases, with 5 bases between them. The CDR3 consists of 13 residues. Looked up from germline, CDR1 is SGDLS and CDR2 is YYNGEE.

V usage is TRBV2 and J usage is TRBJ2-1; 12 bases align to TRBD2. The V gene's germline CDR1 is SNHLY and CDR2 FYNNEI. The junction had 5 bases not matched to a gene; V was cut back by 4 bases and J by 10 bases. The CDR3 has 14 amino acids. The chain's CDR3 is CASSASGGASEQFF. The CDR3 DNA reads as TGTGCCAGCAGTGCTAGCGGGGGGGCCAGCGAGCAGTTCTTC.

The chain couples TRBV5-1 to TRBJ1-2; a possible D gene is TRBD1 (5 bases). Germline CDR1 is SGHRS and CDR2 is YFSETQ. The CDR3 contains 15 residues. Trimming took off 4 bases at V and 3 bases at J, with 16 bases between the two ends. CDR3 protein: CASSPRLGPDYGYTF. DNA for the CDR3: TGCGCCAGCAGCCCTAGGTTGGGGCCAGACTATGGCTACACCTTC.

The rearrangement uses TRBV10-3 and TRBJ1-2; possible D gene TRBD1, 5 bases. V was pared by 10 bases and J by 11 bases, with 17 bases between. Germline V gives CDR1 ENHRY, CDR2 SYGVKD. CDR3 length: 11 amino acids. The CDR3 DNA follows: TGTGCCACCTTATGGCAGGGAGGTTACACCTTC. It translates to CATLWQGGYTF.

Remarks on this clone: Within the sample, other DNA sequences also encode this same CDR3. J is TRBJ1-1 and V is TRBV18; no reliable D call. Germline CDR1 is KGHSH and CDR2 is LQKENI. The germline V and J ends were trimmed by 2 bases and 3 bases, with 4 bases remaining between them. The CDR3 has 12 residues. The CDR3, as DNA: TGTGCCAGCTCACCAGGGGACACTGAAGCTTTCTTT. This translates into CASSPGDTEAFF.

CDR3 amino acids: CASSEAVWETQYF. In DNA form, the CDR3 reads TGTGCCAGCAGTGAGGCGGTTTGGGAGACCCAGTACTTC. V and J are TRBV2 and TRBJ2-5, with no clear D. Germline CDR1 and CDR2: SNHLY and FYNNEI. V lost 3 bases and J 5 bases, leaving 10 bases between the germline ends. CDR3 size: 13 residues.

The chain employs TRBV5-8 and TRBJ1-3; D unclear. Germline V gene data show CDR1 as SGHTS and CDR2 as YDEGEE. Between the trimmed V and J ends, which lost 4 bases and 3 bases, there was a span of 17 bases. This CDR3 has 16 amino acids. CDR3 sequence reads: CASSHLQIRVGNTIYF. The CDR3 nucleotides are TGTGCCAGCAGCCACCTACAAATTAGGGTTGGAAACACCATATATTTT.

The rearrangement uses TRBV4-3 and TRBJ1-6, with a tentative D call TRBD1 (6 bases). Germline lookup yields CDR1 LGHNA and CDR2 YSLEER. With 0 bases removed from V and 5 bases from J, the gap between germline ends came to 11 bases. The CDR3 consists of 16 residues. CDR3 amino acids: CASSQDGPGDNSPLHF. DNA for the CDR3: TGCGCCAGCAGCCAAGACGGCCCAGGGGATAATTCACCCCTCCACTTT.

This sequence joins TRBV2 and TRBJ2-5; TRBD2 is a possible D gene (7 bases). This CDR3 has 14 residues. Germline loops: CDR1 SNHLY, CDR2 FYNNEI. Trimming left V 5 bases short and J 4 bases short, with 14 bases between. The CDR3 loop is CASSPGGRSETQYF. The CDR3 DNA reads as TGTGCCAGCAGTCCCGGGGGGCGATCAGAGACCCAGTACTTC.